Listed below are T cell receptor beta chains from one sample, sequenced in a study of T cell responses to AZD1222 COVID-19 vaccine. TCRdb's table, derived via immunoSEQ multiplex PCR, lists solely in-frame clones and lacks some. The data show 150,000 to 200,000 clones, approximately 86% seen once. The source was peripheral blood, collected on day 0 of AZD1222 vaccination. The receptors originated from an adult in good health. Both conserved end residues are part of each CDR3. A D gene is named only where the DNA matches it firmly. For some rows the clone size is stated as once, few or many, or as a class when expanded; others skip it.

j_gene | v_gene | abundance | d_gene | CDR3aa | CDR3nt
TRBJ2-7 | TRBV6-1 | NA | TRBD2 | CASSAPGLAGGLTYEQYF | TGTGCCAGCAGTGCCCCGGGACTAGCGGGAGGACTGACCTACGAGCAGTACTTC
TRBJ1-2 | TRBV7-6 | NA | TRBD1 | CASSLGTGGAAYGYTF | TGTGCCAGCAGCTTAGGGACAGGGGGCGCCGCCTATGGCTACACCTTC
TRBJ1-5 | TRBV6-5 | few | NA | CASRLTGIVQPQHF | TGTGCCAGCAGGCTGACAGGCATTGTTCAGCCCCAGCATTTT
TRBJ1-2 | TRBV5-1 | NA | TRBD1 | CASSVGQGGYGYTF | TGCGCCAGCAGCGTCGGACAGGGGGGATATGGCTACACCTTC
TRBJ1-6 | TRBV5-1 | once | NA | CASRETGSSPLHF | TGCGCCAGCAGAGAAACAGGGTCTTCACCCCTCCACTTT
TRBJ2-7 | TRBV7-2 | once | TRBD2 | CASSSGTRVYEQYF | TGTGCCAGCAGCTCTGGGACTAGAGTCTACGAGCAGTACTTC
TRBJ1-2 | TRBV4-2 | NA | NA | CASSQDGTGYGYTF | TGTGCCAGCAGCCAAGATGGGACGGGCTATGGCTACACCTTC
TRBJ2-2 | TRBV6-5 | NA | NA | CASSYSGAGTGELFF | TGTGCCAGCAGTTACTCAGGCGCCGGCACCGGGGAGCTGTTTTTT
TRBJ2-1 | TRBV19 | NA | TRBD2 | CASSSLAGGPGGEQFF | TGTGCCAGTAGCTCCTTAGCGGGAGGGCCAGGTGGTGAGCAGTTCTTC
TRBJ1-1 | TRBV27 | NA | NA | CASRSAEARCFF | TGTGCCAGCAGATCTGCCGAAGCCAGGTGTTTCTTT
TRBJ1-1 | TRBV9 | NA | NA | CASSVVGGSNTEAFF | TGTGCCAGCAGCGTAGTGGGAGGTTCTAACACTGAAGCTTTCTTT